Listed below are T cell receptor beta chains from one sample, sequenced in a study of shared clonotypes between healthy human individuals. Sequencing used immunoSEQ multiplex PCR; TCRdb keeps in-frame clones, though not all of them. This table holds about 1 million clones, more than 65% found once. Sequencing was done on a sample of memory CD4+ T cells sorted from blood. The receptor set was obtained from a man younger than 35 in good health. CDR3s include the opening cysteine and the closing phenylalanine or tryptophan. Each record gives: V gene, clone size, D gene, J gene, CDR3 protein, CDR3 DNA. A D gene is named only where the DNA matches it firmly. Rows give clone size only sometimes, using once, few, many, or a class for an expanded clone.

TRBV7-2	.	.	TRBJ2-2	CASSLGVWNTGELFF	TGTGCCAGCAGCTTAGGGGTTTGGAACACCGGGGAGCTGTTTTTT
TRBV21-1	.	.	TRBJ1-6	CASSKGGGPFSLHF	TGTGCCAGCAGCAAAGGAGGAGGTCCTTTTTCCCTCCACTTT
TRBV19	.	.	TRBJ1-3	CASIGYDTGNTIYF	TGTGCCAGTATTGGCTACGATACGGGAAACACCATATATTTT
TRBV27	.	TRBD2	TRBJ2-7	CASSARTSSYEQYF	TGTGCCAGCAGTGCCAGGACTAGCTCTTACGAGCAGTACTTC
TRBV30	once	.	TRBJ2-3	CAWSRVGTQYF	TGTGCCTGGAGTAGGGTAGGGACGCAGTATTTT
TRBV7-9	.	.	TRBJ1-2	CASSQQGRTYGYTF	TGTGCCAGCAGCCAACAGGGACGTACCTATGGCTACACCTTC
TRBV7-2	.	TRBD2	TRBJ2-7	CASSLATSGTYEQYF	TGTGCCAGCAGCTTAGCCACTAGCGGGACCTACGAGCAGTACTTC
TRBV9	.	.	TRBJ2-7	CASSVAPVSSYEQYF	TGTGCCAGCAGCGTAGCCCCTGTGAGCTCCTACGAGCAGTACTTC
TRBV6-1	.	.	TRBJ2-4	CASSERSNANIQYF	TGTGCCAGCAGTGAACGGAGCAATGCGAACATTCAGTACTTC
TRBV7-9	once	.	TRBJ1-3	CANQQGSGNTIYF	TGTGCCAACCAGCAAGGGTCAGGAAACACCATATATTTT
TRBV7-9	.	.	TRBJ2-6	CASMIEYSGANVLTF	TGTGCCAGCATGATAGAATACTCTGGGGCCAACGTCCTGACTTTC
TRBV5-8	.	TRBD2	TRBJ2-1	CASSRGLAVFSYNEQFF	TGTGCCAGCAGCAGAGGACTAGCAGTCTTTTCCTACAATGAGCAGTTCTTC
TRBV5-6	.	TRBD1	TRBJ2-7	CASSLGDRGRQYF	TGTGCCAGCAGCTTGGGGGACAGGGGCCGGCAGTACTTC
TRBV6-1	.	TRBD1	TRBJ1-3	CASSSGTGDGNTIYF	TGTGCCAGCAGTTCCGGGACAGGGGATGGAAACACCATATATTTT
TRBV28	.	.	TRBJ1-1	CASRAGTLNTEAFF	TGTGCCAGCAGGGCCGGGACACTGAACACTGAAGCTTTCTTT
TRBV6-1	.	.	TRBJ1-6	CASRTDRLFNSPLHF	TGTGCCAGCAGGACTGACAGGCTATTTAATTCACCCCTCCACTTT
TRBV5-4	.	TRBD2	TRBJ2-5	CASSFLVGGTETQYF	TGTGCCAGCAGCTTTCTTGTGGGGGGGACAGAGACCCAGTACTTC
TRBV9	.	.	TRBJ2-3	CASSPGAGHTDTQYF	TGTGCCAGCAGCCCCGGGGCGGGGCACACAGATACGCAGTATTTT
TRBV5-6	.	TRBD1	TRBJ2-7	CASSPGPGQVYEQYF	TGTGCCAGCAGCCCGGGTCCCGGACAGGTCTACGAGCAGTACTTC
TRBV19	.	TRBD2	TRBJ2-3	CASSIRLADTDTQYF	TGTGCCAGTAGTATCCGCCTAGCGGACACAGATACGCAGTATTTT
TRBV7-9	.	TRBD2	TRBJ2-1	CASSLTSGRPSSYNEQFF	TGTGCCAGCAGCTTAACTAGCGGGAGGCCAAGCTCCTACAATGAGCAGTTCTTC
TRBV28	.	.	TRBJ1-6	CASNMPERSPLHF	TGTGCCAGCAATATGCCAGAGAGGTCACCCCTCCACTTT
TRBV29-1	few	.	TRBJ2-3	CSAQFADTQYF	TGCAGCGCCCAGTTCGCAGATACGCAGTATTTT
TRBV4-3	.	.	TRBJ1-3	CASSQDWLQGAGNTIYF	TGCGCCAGCAGCCAAGATTGGTTACAGGGTGCTGGAAACACCATATATTTT
TRBV5-1	.	TRBD1	TRBJ2-1	CASSVGQGAYNEQFF	TGCGCCAGCAGCGTAGGTCAGGGGGCCTACAATGAGCAGTTCTTC
TRBV5-1	.	TRBD1	TRBJ2-2	CASSPWTGMNTGELFF	TGCGCCAGCAGCCCCTGGACAGGGATGAACACCGGGGAGCTGTTTTTT
TRBV5-4	.	TRBD2	TRBJ2-7	CASSLAGSGDFGQYF	TGTGCCAGCAGCTTGGCCGGGAGCGGGGACTTCGGGCAGTACTTC
TRBV5-4	.	TRBD2	TRBJ2-2	CASSLLAGNTGELFF	TGTGCCAGCAGCTTGCTAGCGGGGAACACCGGGGAGCTGTTTTTT